Below are 20 T cell receptor beta chains sequenced from a single sample in a study of CD8 T cells in ankylosing spondylitis. Study-wide points: Made up of roughly 8 highly homologous variants, a TCR beta motif appeared characteristic of ankylosing spondylitis blood.

These TCRs' antigens remain unknown. TCRdb fed the 5' RACE reads into MiXCR, producing one record per CDR3 protein. The sample lists roughly 700,000 distinct CDR3 sequences, around a fifth occurring once. Sequenced sample: blood, either unsorted or a sorted T cell fraction (not recorded which). These receptor sequences come from a male donor with ankylosing spondylitis.

The chain uses TRBV7-2 and TRBJ2-7, with D possibly matching TRBD1 (6 bases). V shed 4 bases and J shed 3 bases, with 10 bases lying between them. The CDR3 sequence is 13 residues long. The germline CDR1 and CDR2 sequences are SGHTA and FQGNSA. For the CDR3, the DNA is TGTGCCAGCAGCTCAACAGGGAACTACGAGCAGTACTTC. Its protein is CASSSTGNYEQYF. The full variable domain, rest sourced from reference TRBV7-2 and TRBJ2-7, is GAGVSQSPSNKVTEKGKDVELRCDPISGHTALYWYRQSLGQGLEFLIYFQGNSAPDKSGLPSDRFSAERTGGSVSTLTIQRTQQEDSAVYLCASSSTGNYEQYFGPGTRLTVT.

The V call is TRBV20-1, the J call TRBJ2-7; TRBD2 might be the D (6 bases). V was shortened by 0 bases and J by 4 bases, with 19 bases between the two germline ends. Germline V CDR1 and CDR2: DFQATT, SNEGSKA (reference sequence). The CDR3 runs 16 residues. The CDR3 is CSAREGGRMEVYEQYF. Here the CDR3 DNA reads TGCAGTGCTAGAGAGGGGGGTCGGATGGAGGTTTACGAGCAGTACTTC.

This clonotype was observed a handful of times. The chain combines TRBV27 with TRBJ2-3, with a possible D match to TRBD2 (6 bases). Germline assignment: CDR1 MNHEY and CDR2 SMNVEV (reference sequence). The CDR3 runs to 13 residues. Trimming took 3 bases from V and 9 from J, leaving 13 bases between them. CDR3 loop: CASSLRDFSTQYF. As DNA, the CDR3 is TGTGCCAGCAGTTTGAGGGACTTCAGCACGCAGTATTTT.

This clonotype was found a few times. V is TRBV11-2 and J is TRBJ1-1; 9 bases agree with TRBD1. The junction had 20 bases not matched to a gene; V was cut back by 2 bases and J by 1 base. The V gene's germline CDR1 is SGHAT and CDR2 FQNNGV. The CDR3 runs to 21 residues. The CDR3 nucleotides are TGTGCCAGCAGCTTATTCTTCCCCCGGGACAGGGTCCGGAATTCGAACACTGAAGCTTTCTTT. Protein: CASSLFFPRDRVRNSNTEAFF.

The chain combines TRBV7-9 with TRBJ2-3; 9 nucleotides line up with TRBD1. The V and J ends lost 2 bases and 2 bases, in that order; junction bases with no gene match: 5. The CDR3 length is 16 residues. Germline values: CDR1 SEHNR, CDR2 FQNEAQ (reference sequence). CDR3 nucleotides: TGTGCCAGCAGCTTAAAGGGACAGGGCTACACAGATACGCAGTATTTT. Amino acid sequence: CASSLKGQGYTDTQYF.

This clonotype was seen only once. CDR3 loop: CASRSQGSEQYF. Written as DNA, the CDR3 is TGTGCCAGCAGATCACAGGGTTCCGAGCAGTACTTC. The chain couples TRBV28 to TRBJ2-7, with TRBD1 as a possible D gene (6 bases). Per the germline V gene, CDR1 is MDHEN and CDR2 is SYDVKM. V was cut by 6 bases and J by 6 bases, with 12 bases left in between. This CDR3 region has 12 residues.

This clonotype was found a few times. The J gene is TRBJ2-7, the V gene TRBV9; 9 nucleotides align to TRBD1. Germline CDR1 reads SGDLS; CDR2 reads YYNGEE. CDR3 length equals 14 residues. Unmatched junction bases numbered 4, after V lost 4 bases and J lost 2 bases. This CDR3 is CASSTRDRAYEQYF. The CDR3 coding sequence is TGTGCCAGCAGCACCCGGGACAGGGCCTACGAGCAGTACTTC.

The V gene is TRBV9, the J gene TRBJ2-5; D is perhaps TRBD1 (5 bases). The CDR3 extends over 14 amino acids. Trimming shortened V by 0 bases and J by 3 bases, and 9 bases separated the two germline ends. Germline loops: CDR1 SGDLS, CDR2 YYNGEE. CDR3 in DNA: TGTGCCAGCAGCGTAGAAGGCAGGGAAGAGACCCAGTACTTC. Translated: CASSVEGREETQYF.

CDR3 DNA: TGTGCCTGGAGTGTTATGGCCGAGCAGTACTTC. This encodes CAWSVMAEQYF. The J gene is TRBJ2-7, the V gene TRBV30, with D unclear. Germline lookup yields CDR1 GTSNPN and CDR2 SVGIG (reference sequence). The CDR3 extends over 11 amino acids. Trimming left V 0 bases short and J 6 bases short, with 6 bases between.

This rearrangement joins TRBV11-2 to TRBJ2-7, with 7 bases aligning to TRBD1. V was clipped by 5 bases and J by 5 bases; unmatched bases: 6. The CDR3 runs 13 residues. Germline V gene data show CDR1 as SGHAT and CDR2 as FQNNGV. The CDR3 sequence is CASSTRQGHEQYF. CDR3 bases: TGTGCCAGCAGCACAAGACAGGGCCACGAGCAGTACTTC. Drawing the rest from reference TRBV11-2 and TRBJ2-7, the complete variable domain is EAGVAQSPRYKIIEKRQSVAFWCNPISGHATLYWYQQILGQGPKLLIQFQNNGVVDDSQLPKDRFSAERLKGVDSTLKIQPAKLEDSAVYLCASSTRQGHEQYFGPGTRLTVT.

This clonotype was observed a handful of times. The V call is TRBV30, the J call TRBJ1-1, with D unresolved. This CDR3 is 12 amino acids long. The germline V gene has CDR1 GTSNPN and CDR2 SVGIG (reference sequence). V was shortened by 2 bases and J by 6 bases, with 10 bases between the two germline ends. CDR3 protein: CAWSPRRAEAFF. Written as DNA, the CDR3 is TGTGCCTGGAGTCCCCGGCGGGCTGAAGCTTTCTTT.

This sequence joins TRBV6-1 and TRBJ2-2; TRBD2 matches 7 bases. J lost 1 base, V lost 6 bases, and 14 bases had no gene match. The CDR3 loop spans 18 amino acids. The germline gives CDR1 MNHNS, CDR2 SASEGT. In DNA, the CDR3 is TGTGCCAGCAGCCCCGGGGGTAGCGGGTTCCAGAACACCGGGGAGCTGTTTTTT. It yields the protein CASSPGGSGFQNTGELFF.

The V and J genes are TRBV5-1 and TRBJ1-1; perhaps TRBD1 as D (6 bases). The germline gives CDR1 SGHRS, CDR2 YFSETQ. The V end lost 3 bases, the J end lost 4 bases, and 13 bases lay between the germline ends. The CDR3 is 14 amino acids. The CDR3 DNA follows: TGCGCCAGCAGCTCCCTACAGGGTATCACTGAAGCTTTCTTT. Translated: CASSSLQGITEAFF.

The rearrangement joins TRBV20-1 to TRBJ1-6; a possible D gene is TRBD1 (5 bases). Trimming cost V 0 bases and J 3 bases, with 12 bases left between them. The CDR3 has 16 residues. The germline gives CDR1 DFQATT, CDR2 SNEGSKA (reference sequence). The CDR3 DNA follows: TGCAGTGCTAGAGAGTCAGGGCTACTCTATAATTCACCCCTCCACTTT. This encodes CSARESGLLYNSPLHF.

This clonotype was counted a few times. The junction departs from the called germline gene at one end, perhaps through a read error. The chain couples TRBV7-9 to TRBJ2-1; 8 bases are shared with TRBD2. The CDR3 is 14 amino acids. Germline V gene data show CDR1 as SEHNR and CDR2 as FQNEAQ (reference sequence). CDR3: CASSRGGTYNEQFF. CDR3 nucleotides: TGCGCCAGCAGCCGGGGGGGCACCTACAATGAGCAGTTCTTC.

The J gene is TRBJ2-1, the V gene TRBV5-1; 15 positions match TRBD2. Germline CDR1 and CDR2: SGHRS and YFSETQ. The CDR3 loop spans 18 amino acids. V was pared by 1 base and J by 4 bases, with 6 bases of the junction left unmatched. The CDR3 nucleotides are TGCGCCAGCAGCTTGTTGGGACTAGCGGGAGGTAGTTACAATGAGCAGTTCTTC. Translation: CASSLLGLAGGSYNEQFF.

There are a few counts of this clonotype. This sequence joins TRBV15 and TRBJ2-2; a weak D match, TRBD1 (6 bases). The CDR3 has 17 residues. Germline assignment: CDR1 LNHNV and CDR2 YYDKDF (reference sequence). V lost 0 bases and J lost 1, with 12 bases in between. CDR3 DNA: TGTGCCACCAGCAGAGACTCCAGGGGCCAGAACACCGGGGAGCTGTTTTTT. Translation gives CATSRDSRGQNTGELFF.

This clonotype was seen only a few times. J is TRBJ1-1 and V is TRBV5-1; D uncertain. Trimming cost V 0 bases and J 0 bases, with 9 bases left between them. CDR3 length: 15 residues. Germline CDR1 SGHRS, CDR2 YFSETQ. CDR3 loop: CASSLEGSLNTEAFF. The CDR3 bases are TGCGCCAGCAGCTTGGAGGGCAGCTTGAACACTGAAGCTTTCTTT.

This clonotype was counted only a few times. The chain carries TRBV29-1 and TRBJ1-1, with 7 bases that match TRBD1. The trim removed 5 bases at V and 3 bases at J, leaving 3 bases unmatched. The CDR3 sequence is 12 residues long. Germline V CDR1 and CDR2: SQVTM, ANQGSEA. CDR3 coding DNA: TGCAGCGTTTCAGGGGGGGACACTGAAGCTTTCTTT. Translating it yields CSVSGGDTEAFF.

This clonotype was observed a handful of times. The chain links TRBV7-9 to TRBJ1-6; 9 nucleotides line up with TRBD1. This CDR3 comprises 14 residues. Trimming at V came to 3 bases and at J to 10 bases, leaving 4 bases not matched to a gene. Germline V lookup: CDR1 SEHNR, CDR2 FQNEAQ (reference sequence). The CDR3 DNA sequence: TGTGCCAGCAGCTTTGACAGGGGGGGGTCACCCCTCCACTTT. Residues: CASSFDRGGSPLHF. The whole variable domain, filled in from reference TRBV7-9 and TRBJ1-6, reads DTGVSQNPRHKITKRGQNVTFRCDPISEHNRLYWYRQTLGQGPEFLTYFQNEAQLEKSRLLSDRFSAERPKGSFSTLEIQRTEQGDSAMYLCASSFDRGGSPLHFGNGTRLTVT.